A selection of T cell receptor beta chains follows, all from one sample in a study of control samples from healthy donors and cancer patients. Assay used: immunoSEQ multiplex PCR; TCRdb lists only in-frame clones, some missing. The table records 100,000 or so clones, approximately 89% of them present only once. The sequencing sample was made of blood. The receptors were sampled from a woman in her thirties in good health. The CDR3 runs from the conserved cysteine through the conserved F or W. The D gene is left open where the match is weak. Part of the rows lack a size; the others show once, few, many or a class for expanded clones.

TRBJ2-7,13,TRBV6-5,.,.,TGTGCCAGCAGTTACAACGGGGGCTACGAGCAGTACTTC,CASSYNGGYEQYF
TRBJ1-4,14,TRBV5-6,.,.,TGTGCCAGCAGCTGGAGGCCAGGGAGGGAAAAACTGTTTTTT,CASSWRPGREKLFF
TRBJ2-2,15,TRBV11-2,TRBD2,.,TGTGCCAGCAGCTTAGTTCCAGCGGGAGCCGGGGAGCTGTTTTTT,CASSLVPAGAGELFF
TRBJ1-2,14,TRBV21-1,.,few,TGTGCCAGCAGCAAAGAAGGCACTAACTATGGCTACACCTTC,CASSKEGTNYGYTF
TRBJ1-2,11,TRBV20-1,.,once,TGCAGTACGGGCGGGGGGCGAGGCTACACCTTC,CSTGGGRGYTF
TRBJ2-1,13,TRBV12-3/TRBV12-4,.,.,TGTGCCAGCAGTTTTGGGGAGAACAATGAGCAGTTCTTC,CASSFGENNEQFF
TRBJ1-1,15,TRBV27,.,.,TGTGCCAGCAGACAGGGTCGGGGTGATGGCGCTGAAGCTTTCTTT,CASRQGRGDGAEAFF
TRBJ1-2,13,TRBV27,TRBD1,once,TGTGCCAGCAGTTATCAGGGACAGGGTGGCTACACCTTC,CASSYQGQGGYTF
TRBJ2-1,15,TRBV6-5,.,.,TGTGCCAGCACAAAGGACGACCGCTCCTACAATGAGCAGTTCTTC,CASTKDDRSYNEQFF
TRBJ1-1,13,TRBV18,.,.,TGTGCCAGCTCCGAGGGCCTAAACACTGAAGCTTTCTTT,CASSEGLNTEAFF
TRBJ2-3,14,TRBV27,.,.,TGTGCCAGCAGTAGCGGATCTAGCACAGATACGCAGTATTTT,CASSSGSSTDTQYF
TRBJ2-6,17,TRBV30,.,.,TGTGCCTGGAGTGCAACTCTTAGCGACTCTGGGGCCAACGTCCTGACTTTC,CAWSATLSDSGANVLTF
TRBJ1-3,16,TRBV6-6,.,.,TGTGCCAGCAGTTACTTAGGTCCGAGCTCTGGAAACACCATATATTTT,CASSYLGPSSGNTIYF
TRBJ1-2,15,TRBV19,TRBD1,.,TGTGCCAGTAGTATAACAGGGGCTAAGGACTATGGCTACACCTTC,CASSITGAKDYGYTF
TRBJ2-1,13,TRBV10-1,TRBD1,once,TGCGCCAGCAGTTTGAGTCCCGGACAGGTAGAGTTCTTC,CASSLSPGQVEFF
TRBJ1-5,14,TRBV11-2,.,.,TGTGCCAGCAGGCAGGTCGCGGGCAATCAGTCCCAGCATTTT,CASRQVAGNQSQHF
TRBJ1-4,13,TRBV10-3,.,once,TGTGCCATCAGTGACAGCCCCTATGAAAAACTGTTTTTT,CAISDSPYEKLFF
TRBJ1-4,14,TRBV19,TRBD1,.,TGTGCCAGTATTGACAGGGGGCGCGGTGAAAAACTGTTTTTT,CASIDRGRGEKLFF
TRBJ2-1,12,TRBV19,.,.,TGTGCCAGTAGTATTCAGGGCAATGAGCAGTTCTTC,CASSIQGNEQFF
TRBJ2-7,14,TRBV29-1,TRBD2,.,TGCAGCGTTGCTCGGCGGGAGAGCTCCTACGAGCAGTACTTC,CSVARRESSYEQYF
TRBJ2-1,18,TRBV3-1/TRBV3-2,TRBD2,.,TGTGCCAGCAGCTCTCGATTAATGGGACTAGCAACCTACAATGAGCAGTTCTTC,CASSSRLMGLATYNEQFF
TRBJ2-7,14,TRBV7-6,.,.,TGTGCCAGCAGCTTAGACAGGACGGCCTACGAGCAGTACTTC,CASSLDRTAYEQYF
TRBJ2-7,12,TRBV5-4,TRBD1,.,TGTGCCAGCAGCCGGGACAGGTTAGAGCAGTACTTC,CASSRDRLEQYF
TRBJ1-1,15,TRBV2,TRBD1,.,TGTGCCAGCAGACCTTTACAGGGGGCAGGCACTGAAGCTTTCTTT,CASRPLQGAGTEAFF
TRBJ1-6,14,TRBV10-3,.,.,TGTGCCATCAGTTCAGGGAACTATAATTCACCCCTCCACTTT,CAISSGNYNSPLHF
TRBJ1-1,15,TRBV7-9,.,.,TGTGCCAGCAGCCGCGAATTGGGGAGAGAGACTGAAGCTTTCTTT,CASSRELGRETEAFF
TRBJ1-1,13,TRBV14,.,.,TGTGCCAGCAGCCAAGACCTGGTGACTGAAGCTTTCTTT,CASSQDLVTEAFF
TRBJ1-2,16,TRBV7-2,TRBD1,.,TGTGCCAGCAGCTCCCCCGACAGGGGTGGCCTTCAAGGCTACACCTTC,CASSSPDRGGLQGYTF
TRBJ2-7,16,TRBV18,.,.,TGTGCCAGCTCCCCCATTTCTAGCGTGAGCTCCTACGAGCAGTACTTC,CASSPISSVSSYEQYF
TRBJ2-2,18,TRBV24-1,TRBD2,.,TGCGCCACCAGTGAGGACCCGGGACTAGGGATGGGTTCCGGGGAGCTGTTTTTT,CATSEDPGLGMGSGELFF
TRBJ2-2,18,TRBV5-4,.,.,TGTGCCAGCAGCTTGAAGGGCGGGCAGGGTCGTCGGACCGGGGAGCTGTTTTTT,CASSLKGGQGRRTGELFF
TRBJ1-1,16,TRBV5-1,TRBD1,.,TGCGCCAGCAGCTTGGAAATGGGACAGGTAAACACTGAAGCTTTCTTT,CASSLEMGQVNTEAFF
TRBJ1-5,15,TRBV3-1/TRBV3-2,TRBD1,.,TGTGCCAGCAGCCCCGCGAGGGGGCGCAATCAGCCCCAGCATTTT,CASSPARGRNQPQHF
TRBJ2-3,17,TRBV10-3,.,.,TGTGCCATCAGTGAGTCGACTCCTGGCAGGGGCGCAGATACGCAGTATTTT,CAISESTPGRGADTQYF
TRBJ1-2,16,TRBV6-1,.,.,TGTGCCAGCAGTGAAGCCCGGGTTGGTACTTACTATGGCTACACCTTC,CASSEARVGTYYGYTF
TRBJ2-7,15,TRBV13,.,.,TGTGCCAGCAGATCGACAGAACAGGATTTCTACGAGCAGTACTTC,CASRSTEQDFYEQYF
TRBJ2-4,11,TRBV30,.,.,TGTGCCTGGATGACAGGAAACATTCAGTACTTC,CAWMTGNIQYF
TRBJ2-7,15,TRBV4-2,.,.,TGTGCCAGCAGCCAAGTACACGGAAGTCTCTACGAGCAGTACTTC,CASSQVHGSLYEQYF
TRBJ1-3,15,TRBV6-6,.,.,TGTGCCAGCAGTTACCCACAGGACTCTGGAAACACCATATATTTT,CASSYPQDSGNTIYF
TRBJ2-2,19,TRBV27,.,.,TGTGCCAGCAGTCCGGACAGACCGCTTCGTTTCTCGAACACCGGGGAGCTGTTTTTT,CASSPDRPLRFSNTGELFF
TRBJ1-4,15,TRBV11-2,TRBD1,.,TGTGCCAGCAGCACCAGGGGGATCAGTTCGGAAAAACTGTTTTTT,CASSTRGISSEKLFF
TRBJ1-1,13,TRBV29-1,.,.,TGCAGCGTTGGGGCAGGGGTTTTCACTGAAGCTTTCTTT,CSVGAGVFTEAFF
TRBJ2-1,15,TRBV4-1,TRBD2,.,TGCGCCAGCAGCCAAGATCGGGCAGCGGGAGGGCAGCAGTTCTTC,CASSQDRAAGGQQFF
TRBJ1-2,15,TRBV7-9,.,.,TGTGCCAGCAGCTTAGCTAGACCCGAGGGCAATGGCTACACCTTC,CASSLARPEGNGYTF
TRBJ2-2,14,TRBV6-5,.,.,TGTGCCAGCAGTTTCGAAGTCCGGACCGGGGAGCTGTTTTTT,CASSFEVRTGELFF
TRBJ1-1,15,TRBV6-2/TRBV6-3,.,.,TGTGCCAGCAGTTACGCCGGGGGGCGCGGGAGTAAAGCTTTCTTT,CASSYAGGRGSKAFF
TRBJ1-5,15,TRBV18,TRBD1,.,TGTGCCAGCTCACAAGGGGGCTTGGGCAATCAGCCCCAGCATTTT,CASSQGGLGNQPQHF
TRBJ1-6,14,TRBV30,.,.,TGTGCCTGGAGTGTAGTCCCGGGAAATTCACCCCTCCACTTT,CAWSVVPGNSPLHF
TRBJ1-2,15,TRBV7-2,TRBD1,.,TGTGCCAGCAGCCCCCGGACAGGGATCCAGTATGGCTACACCTTC,CASSPRTGIQYGYTF
TRBJ2-7,18,TRBV5-1,.,few,TGCGCCAGCAGCTTGACGCCGAGACAGCTCCTAGCCTCCTACGAGCAGTACTTC,CASSLTPRQLLASYEQYF
TRBJ1-2,15,TRBV7-2,.,.,TGTGCCAGCAGCTTAAAGGCAGGGGATGTGGCTGGCTACACCTTC,CASSLKAGDVAGYTF
TRBJ1-1,13,TRBV28,.,.,TGTGCCAGCAGTTTATGGGGGCGAGCTGAAGCTTTCTTT,CASSLWGRAEAFF
TRBJ1-2,14,TRBV4-1,.,.,TGCGCCAGCAGCCAAGATTCAGGCGCCTTAGGAGGCACCTTC,CASSQDSGALGGTF